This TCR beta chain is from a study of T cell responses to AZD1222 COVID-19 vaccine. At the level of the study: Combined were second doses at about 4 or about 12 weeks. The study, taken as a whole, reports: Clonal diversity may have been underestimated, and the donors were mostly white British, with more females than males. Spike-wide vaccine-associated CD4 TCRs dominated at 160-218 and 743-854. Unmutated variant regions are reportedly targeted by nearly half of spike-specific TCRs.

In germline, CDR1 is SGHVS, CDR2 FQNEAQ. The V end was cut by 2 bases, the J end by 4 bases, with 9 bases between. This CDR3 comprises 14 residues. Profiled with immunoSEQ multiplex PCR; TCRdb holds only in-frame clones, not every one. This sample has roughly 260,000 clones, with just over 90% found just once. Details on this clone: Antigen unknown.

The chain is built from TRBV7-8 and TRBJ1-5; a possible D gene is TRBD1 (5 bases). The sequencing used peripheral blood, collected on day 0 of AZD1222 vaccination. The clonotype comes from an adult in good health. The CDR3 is CASSLYRGNQPQHF. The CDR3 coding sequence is TGTGCCAGCAGCTTATATCGGGGGAATCAGCCCCAGCATTTT.